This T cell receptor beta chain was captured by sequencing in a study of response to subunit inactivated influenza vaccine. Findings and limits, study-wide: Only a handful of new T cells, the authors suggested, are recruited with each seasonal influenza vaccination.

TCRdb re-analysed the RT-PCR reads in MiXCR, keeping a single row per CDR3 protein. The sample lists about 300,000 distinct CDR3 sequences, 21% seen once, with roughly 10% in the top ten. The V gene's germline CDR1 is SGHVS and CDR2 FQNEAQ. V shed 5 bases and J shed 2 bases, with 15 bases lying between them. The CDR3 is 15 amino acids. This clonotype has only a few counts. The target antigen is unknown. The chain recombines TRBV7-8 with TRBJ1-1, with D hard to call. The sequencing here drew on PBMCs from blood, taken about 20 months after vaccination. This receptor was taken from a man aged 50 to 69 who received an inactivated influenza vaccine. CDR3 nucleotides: TGTGCCAGCAGCCCAAAACCCCAGAGAAACACTGAAGCTTTCTTT. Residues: CASSPKPQRNTEAFF.